Each of the 23 T cell receptor beta chains below was sequenced from the same sample in a study of CD8 T cells in ankylosing spondylitis. TCRdb processed the 5' RACE reads anew with MiXCR; each CDR3 protein has one entry. The table lists 270,000 or so distinct CDR3 sequences, over 15% of them singletons, with more than 25% in the top ten. Input material: blood, either unsorted or a sorted T cell fraction (not recorded which). The receptors were gathered from a male donor with ankylosing spondylitis or in good health (not recorded which).

This clonotype was seen only a few times. The chain employs TRBV7-2 and TRBJ2-3; D remains ambiguous. Germline CDR1 reads SGHTA; CDR2 reads FQGNSA. The CDR3 consists of 17 residues. V shed 0 bases and J shed 2 bases, with 15 bases lying between them. The CDR3 is CASSLAATKGPTDTQYF. The CDR3 DNA sequence: TGTGCCAGCAGCTTAGCGGCAACTAAGGGCCCCACAGATACGCAGTATTTT.

This clonotype was counted ten times or more. This rearrangement joins TRBV5-5 to TRBJ2-7; TRBD1 agrees at 8 bases. Looked up from germline, CDR1 is SGHKS and CDR2 is YYEKEE (reference sequence). The trim removed 4 bases at V and 4 bases at J, leaving 7 bases unmatched. The CDR3 is 14 amino acids. The CDR3 spells CASSIDRGQYEQYF. The CDR3 DNA reads as TGTGCCAGCAGCATCGACAGGGGCCAGTACGAGCAGTACTTC. The whole variable domain, filled in from reference TRBV5-5 and TRBJ2-7, reads DAGVTQSPTHLIKTRGQQVTLRCSPISGHKSVSWYQQVLGQGPQFIFQYYEKEERGRGNFPDRFSARQFPNYSSELNVNALLLGDSALYLCASSIDRGQYEQYFGPGTRLTVT.

The chain employs TRBV4-3 and TRBJ2-4; 11 bases align to TRBD2. J gave up 6 bases and V 1 base, and 8 bases lay outside the gene matches. The CDR3 is 17 amino acids. The germline V gene has CDR1 LGHNA and CDR2 YSLEER. CDR3 DNA sequence: TGCGCCAGCAGCCAAGGCCTAGCGGGAGGAGTGGGAAACATTCAGTACTTC. This sequence encodes CASSQGLAGGVGNIQYF.

This clonotype has more than one count but fewer than ten. This chain joins TRBV5-1 and TRBJ1-1; D is unresolved. CDR1 and CDR2 (germline): SGHRS, YFSETQ. The CDR3 extends over 12 amino acids. V was clipped by 1 base and J by 5 bases, with 6 bases between them. Here the CDR3 DNA reads TGCGCCAGCAGCTTGTTGGGTACTGAAGCTTTCTTT. Protein sequence: CASSLLGTEAFF.

A few counts support this clonotype. This chain uses TRBV4-1 with TRBJ2-7; no definite D call. Trimming cost V 0 bases and J 0 bases, with 18 bases left between them. This CDR3 contains 18 residues. Germline lookup yields CDR1 MGHRA and CDR2 YSYEKL. CDR3 sequence reads: CASSQDPMTSKGSYEQYF. CDR3 bases: TGCGCCAGCAGCCAAGATCCCATGACGAGTAAGGGCTCCTACGAGCAGTACTTC.

The J gene is TRBJ2-1, the V gene TRBV4-1; D may correspond to TRBD1 or TRBD2 (5 bases each). The germline gives CDR1 MGHRA, CDR2 YSYEKL. The CDR3 runs 14 residues. V lost 6 bases to trimming and J lost 0 bases, with 9 bases between them. CDR3 bases: TGCGCCAGCAGGGGACCTCCCTCCTACAATGAGCAGTTCTTC. It specifies CASRGPPSYNEQFF.

In its sample, this clonotype was seen many times. The V call is TRBV10-2, the J call TRBJ1-1; unclear D gene. This CDR3 region has 12 residues. The V gene lost 0 bases and the J gene lost 6 bases, with 5 bases spanning the gap. Germline V CDR1 and CDR2: WSHSY, SAAADI. CDR3 bases: TGCGCCAGCAGTGAGTCATTATCTGAAGCTTTCTTT. Translating gives CASSESLSEAFF.

This clonotype was seen more than once but under ten times. V is TRBV7-9 and J is TRBJ2-7; 7 positions agree with TRBD1. Germline V gene sequence: CDR1 SEHNR, CDR2 FQNEAQ (reference sequence). CDR3 length equals 12 residues. The trim removed 5 bases at V and 6 bases at J, leaving 4 bases unmatched. The CDR3 region is CASSAGTAEQYF. The CDR3 nucleotides are TGTGCCAGCAGCGCCGGGACAGCCGAGCAGTACTTC.

The table lists this clonotype with a few counts. This rearrangement joins TRBV6-5 to TRBJ2-7, with 8 bases fitting TRBD1. The trim removed 4 bases at V and 3 bases at J, leaving 8 bases unmatched. Looked up from germline, CDR1 is MNHEY and CDR2 is SVGAGI. The CDR3 runs 15 residues. The CDR3 loop reads CASSLLDRGDYEQYF. CDR3 coding DNA: TGTGCCAGCAGTTTACTCGACAGGGGAGACTACGAGCAGTACTTC.

This clonotype came up many times. This chain connects TRBV20-1 to TRBJ2-1, with D unresolved. The V end lost 3 bases, the J end lost 1 base, and 10 bases lay between the germline ends. CDR3 size: 14 residues. Germline assignment: CDR1 DFQATT and CDR2 SNEGSKA (reference sequence). CDR3 protein: CSASEWVSYNEQFF. The CDR3 DNA reads TGCAGTGCTAGTGAGTGGGTTTCCTACAATGAGCAGTTCTTC.

This clonotype was seen a handful of times. The chain recombines TRBV5-1 with TRBJ2-3, with 14 bases identical to TRBD2. Germline CDR1 is SGHRS and CDR2 is YFSETQ. V shed 4 bases, J shed 2 bases, and the junction held 9 bases outside the gene matches. CDR3 length equals 18 residues. In nucleotides, the CDR3 is TGCGCCAGCAGCCTGGGACTAGCGGGAGTTTCCCCCACAGATACGCAGTATTTT. Amino acids: CASSLGLAGVSPTDTQYF.

The V call is TRBV7-2, the J call TRBJ2-3; 9 nucleotides match TRBD2. The J segment lost 4 bases and the V segment lost 5 bases, leaving 10 bases of the junction unmatched. CDR1 is SGHTA and CDR2 is FQGNSA in the germline V gene. The CDR3 covers 16 residues. CDR3 DNA: TGTGCCAGCAGCCCACCAGCGGGAGGCTTCGCAGATACGCAGTATTTT. This codes for CASSPPAGGFADTQYF.

V is TRBV27 and J is TRBJ2-1, with D tentatively TRBD1 or TRBD2 (7 bases each). The germline V gene encodes CDR1 MNHEY and CDR2 SMNVEV (reference sequence). The CDR3 has 16 residues. Deletions cut 1 base from V and 7 bases from J, with 17 bases between. The CDR3 sequence is CASSLFPAGQPNEQFF. The DNA for the CDR3 is TGTGCCAGCAGTTTATTTCCAGCGGGACAGCCGAATGAGCAGTTCTTC.

The CDR3, as DNA: TGTGCCACCAGCCCCCGTGGACCCAGAGCTAACTATGGCTACACCTTC. Translation: CATSPRGPRANYGYTF. This chain connects TRBV15 to TRBJ1-2; D ambiguous. Trimming removed 5 bases from V and 0 bases from J, with 16 bases in between. The CDR3 has 16 residues. CDR1 is LNHNV, CDR2 YYDKDF, per germline (reference sequence).

This clonotype was observed a few times. CDR3 protein: CASNPGPVSNEQYF. In nucleotides, the CDR3 is TGTGCCAGCAACCCTGGACCGGTCTCGAACGAGCAGTACTTC. This rearrangement joins TRBV27 to TRBJ2-7, with D unclear. Germline V gives CDR1 MNHEY, CDR2 SMNVEV (reference sequence). The CDR3 extends over 14 amino acids. With 7 bases removed from V and 5 bases from J, the gap between germline ends came to 18 bases.

This chain uses TRBV3-1 with TRBJ2-7; 7 nucleotides agree with TRBD1. Germline-derived CDR1 and CDR2 are LGHDT and YNNKEL (reference sequence). The V and J ends lost 3 bases and 4 bases, in that order; junction bases with no gene match: 9. The CDR3 covers 15 residues. CDR3 protein: CASSQTDRAVYEQYF. CDR3 nucleotides: TGTGCCAGCAGCCAGACCGACAGGGCTGTTTACGAGCAGTACTTC.

This clonotype occurred a few times. The chain couples TRBV29-1 to TRBJ2-1, with 7 bases matching TRBD1. The trim removed 0 bases at V and 1 base at J, leaving 6 bases unmatched. Looked up from germline, CDR1 is SQVTM and CDR2 is ANQGSEA. The CDR3 consists of 16 residues. CDR3 in amino acids: CSVEDTGAKSYNEQFF. In DNA form, the CDR3 reads TGCAGCGTTGAAGATACAGGGGCCAAATCCTACAATGAGCAGTTCTTC.

This clonotype was counted many times. The chain employs TRBV4-3 and TRBJ2-1; D not certain. The CDR3 totals 16 residues. Trimming took 0 bases from V and 8 from J, leaving 17 bases between them. Per the germline V gene, CDR1 is LGHNA and CDR2 is YSLEER. The CDR3, as DNA: TGCGCCAGCAGCCAAGAAGGGCTAGACCTCCCCCATGAGCAGTTCTTC. Amino acid sequence: CASSQEGLDLPHEQFF.

This clonotype was observed a handful of times. This chain uses TRBV4-3 with TRBJ2-1; no reliable D call. The V and J ends lost 0 bases and 5 bases respectively, with 11 bases between them. This CDR3 is 15 amino acids long. The germline V gene has CDR1 LGHNA and CDR2 YSLEER. The CDR3 DNA is TGCGCCAGCAGCCAAGATCTGGCCAGAAACAATGAGCAGTTCTTC. This translates into CASSQDLARNNEQFF.

This clonotype was detected only a few times. It may be a read error: a sequence one base away is much more abundant. The genes are TRBV7-6 and TRBJ2-3, with TRBD1 matching over 9 bases. This CDR3 spans 16 amino acids. CDR1 and CDR2 (germline): SGHVS, FNYEAQ. The CDR3 is CAISLVPDRGTDTQYF. The CDR3, as DNA: TGTGCCATCAGCTTAGTACCGGACAGGGGTACAGATACGCAGTATTTT.

This rearrangement joins TRBV4-3 to TRBJ1-1, with 7 positions matching TRBD1. The CDR3 contains 12 residues. V was pared by 10 bases and J by 4 bases, with 6 bases of the junction left unmatched. Germline assignment: CDR1 LGHNA and CDR2 YSLEER. The CDR3 nucleotides read TGCGCCACTCAGGGGGTAGGCACTGAAGCTTTCTTT. As protein: CATQGVGTEAFF.

This clonotype turned up a few times. This chain's CDR3 is CSVLTSGSTGELFF. In nucleotides, the CDR3 is TGCAGCGTTCTGACTAGCGGGAGCACCGGGGAGCTGTTTTTT. This rearrangement joins TRBV29-1 to TRBJ2-2, with 12 bases aligning to TRBD2. After removal of 5 bases from V and 4 bases from J, the junction contained 2 bases not matched to a gene. Germline lookup yields CDR1 SQVTM and CDR2 ANQGSEA. This CDR3 contains 14 residues.

In this sample, this clonotype turned up a few times. This chain joins TRBV4-3 and TRBJ2-3; 10 bases map to TRBD1. V lost 0 bases to trimming and J lost 4 bases; unmatched junction nucleotides: 4. From germline, CDR1 is LGHNA and CDR2 YSLEER. There are 16 residues in the CDR3. The CDR3 sequence: CASSQDPGQGPDTQYF. In DNA form, the CDR3 reads TGCGCCAGCAGCCAAGATCCGGGACAGGGGCCAGATACGCAGTATTTT.